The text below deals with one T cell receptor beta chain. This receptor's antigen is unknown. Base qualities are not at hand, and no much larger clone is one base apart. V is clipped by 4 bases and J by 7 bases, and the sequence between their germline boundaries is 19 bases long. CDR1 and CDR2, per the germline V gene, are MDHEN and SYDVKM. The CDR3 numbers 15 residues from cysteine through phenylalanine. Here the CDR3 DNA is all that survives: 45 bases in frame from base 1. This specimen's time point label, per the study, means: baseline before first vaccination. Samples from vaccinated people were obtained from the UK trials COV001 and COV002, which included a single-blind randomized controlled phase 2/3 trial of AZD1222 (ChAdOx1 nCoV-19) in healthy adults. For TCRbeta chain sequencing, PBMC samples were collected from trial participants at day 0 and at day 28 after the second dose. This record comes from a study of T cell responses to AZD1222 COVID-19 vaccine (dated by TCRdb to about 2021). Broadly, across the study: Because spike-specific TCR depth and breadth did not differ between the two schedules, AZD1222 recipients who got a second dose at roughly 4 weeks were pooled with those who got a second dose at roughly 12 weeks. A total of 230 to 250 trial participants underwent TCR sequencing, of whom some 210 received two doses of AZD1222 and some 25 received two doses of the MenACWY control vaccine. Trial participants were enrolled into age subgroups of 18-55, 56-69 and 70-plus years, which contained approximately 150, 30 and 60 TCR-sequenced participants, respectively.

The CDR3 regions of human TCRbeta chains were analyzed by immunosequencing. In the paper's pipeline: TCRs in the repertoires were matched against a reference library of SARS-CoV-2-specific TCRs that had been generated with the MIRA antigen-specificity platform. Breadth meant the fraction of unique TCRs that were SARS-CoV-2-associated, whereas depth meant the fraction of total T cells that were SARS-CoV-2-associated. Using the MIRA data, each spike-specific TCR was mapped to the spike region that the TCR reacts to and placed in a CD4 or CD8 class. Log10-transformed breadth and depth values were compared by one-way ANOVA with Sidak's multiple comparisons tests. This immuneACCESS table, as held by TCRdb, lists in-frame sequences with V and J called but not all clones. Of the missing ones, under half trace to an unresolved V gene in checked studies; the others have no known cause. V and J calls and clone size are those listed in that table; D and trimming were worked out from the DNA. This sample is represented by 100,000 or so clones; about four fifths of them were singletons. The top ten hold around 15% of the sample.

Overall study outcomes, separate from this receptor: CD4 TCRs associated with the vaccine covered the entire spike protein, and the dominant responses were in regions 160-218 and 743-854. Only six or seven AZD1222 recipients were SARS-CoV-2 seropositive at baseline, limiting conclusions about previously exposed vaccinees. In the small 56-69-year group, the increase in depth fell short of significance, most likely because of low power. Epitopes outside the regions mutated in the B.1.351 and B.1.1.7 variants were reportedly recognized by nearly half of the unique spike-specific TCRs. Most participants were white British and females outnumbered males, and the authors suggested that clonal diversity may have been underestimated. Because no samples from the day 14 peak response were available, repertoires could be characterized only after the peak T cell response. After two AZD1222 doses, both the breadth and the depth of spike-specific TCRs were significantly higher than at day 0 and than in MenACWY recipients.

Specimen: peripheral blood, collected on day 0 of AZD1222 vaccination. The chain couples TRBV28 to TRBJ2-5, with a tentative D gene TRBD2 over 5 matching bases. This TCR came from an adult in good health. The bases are TGTGCCAGCAGTTCGGAGGCAGACCTCCGATGGACCCAGTACTTC. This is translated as CASSSEADLRWTQYF.